These T cell receptor beta chains were read from a single sample in a study of blood T cell repertoires in COVID-19. Using immunoSEQ multiplex PCR, the repertoire was profiled, and TCRdb retains in-frame clones only, with some absent. Of 65,000 or so clones detected, about nine tenths appear once; the ten largest clones hold roughly 1.3%. Input material: peripheral blood. All receptors come from a man aged 60-69 years with acute or convalescent COVID-19. CDR3s include the opening cysteine and the closing phenylalanine or tryptophan. A D gene is named only where the DNA matches it firmly. A row's size may be missing; if present it is once, few, many or a size class.

D: TRBD1
size: NA
J: TRBJ1-2
V: TRBV18
CDR3: CASSPRDRGNNGYTF
DNA: TGTGCCAGCTCACCACGGGACAGGGGAAATAATGGCTACACCTTC

D: NA
size: NA
J: TRBJ2-7
V: TRBV4-1
CDR3: CASSQQQEDYEQYF
DNA: TGCGCCAGCAGCCAACAACAAGAAGACTACGAGCAGTACTTC

D: TRBD2
size: NA
J: TRBJ2-3
V: TRBV11-2
CDR3: CASSFILAGVGTDTQYF
DNA: TGTGCCAGCAGCTTTATTCTAGCGGGGGTGGGGACAGATACGCAGTATTTT

D: NA
size: NA
J: TRBJ2-7
V: TRBV2
CDR3: CASGADAYEQYF
DNA: TGTGCCTCAGGGGCAGACGCCTACGAGCAGTACTTC

D: NA
size: NA
J: TRBJ2-3
V: TRBV7-9
CDR3: CASSLIGLFSSTDTQYF
DNA: TGTGCCAGCAGCTTAATCGGTCTTTTTTCAAGCACAGATACGCAGTATTTT

D: NA
size: NA
J: TRBJ2-4
V: TRBV6-5
CDR3: CASSPVLAKNIQYF
DNA: TGTGCCAGCAGTCCAGTTCTAGCCAAAAACATTCAGTACTTC

D: TRBD1
size: NA
J: TRBJ1-6
V: TRBV19
CDR3: CASSSDRESSPLHF
DNA: TGTGCCAGTAGTTCGGACAGGGAGAGTTCACCCCTCCACTTT

D: NA
size: once
J: TRBJ1-2
V: TRBV1
CDR3: CTSSRGNTRQELSQEPLNYGYTF
DNA: TGCACCAGCAGCCGAGGGAACACTAGACAGGAACTATCCCAAGAACCCCTCAACTATGGCTACACCTTC

D: TRBD1
size: once
J: TRBJ1-2
V: TRBV6-1
CDR3: CASSETWTGYNYGYTF
DNA: TGTGCCAGCAGTGAAACTTGGACAGGCTATAACTATGGCTACACCTTC

D: NA
size: NA
J: TRBJ1-6
V: TRBV29-1
CDR3: CSGGQIPYNSPLHF
DNA: TGCAGCGGGGGTCAGATTCCTTATAATTCACCCCTCCACTTT

D: TRBD1
size: NA
J: TRBJ1-5
V: TRBV10-2
CDR3: CASSGTGPRNEYSNQPQHF
DNA: TGCGCCAGCAGTGGGACAGGGCCCCGCAATGAATATAGCAATCAGCCCCAGCATTTT

D: NA
size: NA
J: TRBJ2-3
V: TRBV19
CDR3: CASSMWRGRTDTQYF
DNA: TGTGCCAGTAGTATGTGGCGAGGCCGCACAGATACGCAGTATTTT

D: TRBD1
size: NA
J: TRBJ1-1
V: TRBV9
CDR3: CASSQRTGWDTEAFF
DNA: TGTGCCAGCAGCCAAAGGACAGGGTGGGACACTGAAGCTTTCTTT

D: TRBD1
size: NA
J: TRBJ1-5
V: TRBV6-6
CDR3: CASRTVAGGHQPQHF
DNA: TGTGCCAGCAGGACCGTGGCAGGGGGACACCAGCCCCAGCATTTT

D: TRBD2
size: NA
J: TRBJ2-2
V: TRBV2
CDR3: CASRWTSGDTGELFF
DNA: TGTGCCAGCAGGTGGACTAGCGGGGACACCGGGGAGCTGTTTTTT

D: TRBD1
size: NA
J: TRBJ2-3
V: TRBV9
CDR3: CASSATGQGLHTAQYF
DNA: TGTGCCAGCAGCGCCACGGGACAGGGCCTGCATACGGCGCAGTATTTT

D: TRBD2
size: few
J: TRBJ2-2
V: TRBV4-2
CDR3: CASSPGTSGGSSTGELFF
DNA: TGTGCCAGCAGCCCCGGGACTAGCGGGGGGTCGAGCACCGGGGAGCTGTTTTTT

D: TRBD1
size: NA
J: TRBJ1-3
V: TRBV2
CDR3: CASSGGQNSGNTIYF
DNA: TGTGCCAGCAGTGGGGGACAGAACTCTGGAAACACCATATATTTT

D: TRBD1
size: NA
J: TRBJ1-6
V: TRBV27
CDR3: CASLPGQYNSPLHF
DNA: TGTGCCAGTCTACCGGGACAGTATAATTCACCCCTCCACTTT

D: NA
size: NA
J: TRBJ1-3
V: TRBV6-1
CDR3: CASSESGRMDTIYF
DNA: TGTGCCAGCAGTGAATCGGGAAGGATGGACACCATATATTTT

D: NA
size: NA
J: TRBJ1-3
V: TRBV19
CDR3: CASRSEAVSGNTIYF
DNA: TGTGCCAGTAGGAGCGAGGCCGTGTCTGGAAACACCATATATTTT

D: NA
size: NA
J: TRBJ1-2
V: TRBV7-2
CDR3: CASSERTDFRYGYTF
DNA: TGTGCCAGCAGCGAAAGGACAGACTTTCGCTATGGCTACACCTTC

D: TRBD1
size: NA
J: TRBJ1-2
V: TRBV5-1
CDR3: CASSLGQVGRGYTF
DNA: TGCGCCAGCAGCCTCGGACAGGTCGGTAGGGGCTACACCTTC

D: NA
size: NA
J: TRBJ1-2
V: TRBV6-1
CDR3: CASSETAQGRHGYTF
DNA: TGTGCCAGCAGTGAAACGGCCCAGGGGCGTCATGGCTACACCTTC

D: TRBD1
size: NA
J: TRBJ1-2
V: TRBV19
CDR3: CASSTPGQGVYGYTF
DNA: TGTGCCAGTAGTACGCCGGGACAGGGAGTCTATGGCTACACCTTC

D: TRBD1
size: NA
J: TRBJ1-6
V: TRBV2
CDR3: CASSWTGDNSPLHF
DNA: TGTGCCAGCAGTTGGACAGGGGATAATTCACCCCTCCACTTT

D: TRBD1
size: few
J: TRBJ1-6
V: TRBV2
CDR3: CASSGVAGTANSPLHF
DNA: TGTGCCAGCAGCGGAGTAGCCGGGACAGCAAATTCACCCCTCCACTTT

D: NA
size: NA
J: TRBJ1-2
V: TRBV6-5
CDR3: CASRQVGGRPGYTF
DNA: TGTGCCAGCCGGCAGGTGGGGGGGCGCCCTGGCTACACCTTC

D: TRBD1
size: once
J: TRBJ2-5
V: TRBV6-6
CDR3: CASNTDRAETQYF
DNA: TGTGCCAGCAATACGGACAGGGCGGAGACCCAGTACTTC

D: NA
size: NA
J: TRBJ2-1
V: TRBV3-1/TRBV3-2
CDR3: CASSQKTGFEQFF
DNA: TGTGCCAGCAGCCAAAAGACAGGTTTTGAGCAGTTCTTC

D: TRBD2
size: once
J: TRBJ2-3
V: TRBV4-1
CDR3: CASSQASRAGGLDTQYF
DNA: TGCGCCAGCAGCCAAGCCTCTAGAGCGGGGGGGCTGGATACGCAGTATTTT

D: TRBD2
size: once
J: TRBJ2-7
V: TRBV7-2
CDR3: CATKPGAGRYEQYF
DNA: TGTGCCACCAAGCCGGGAGCGGGGAGGTACGAGCAGTACTTC

D: NA
size: NA
J: TRBJ1-3
V: TRBV7-6
CDR3: CASSLEGVAGNTIYF
DNA: TGTGCCAGCAGCTTAGAGGGGGTCGCTGGAAACACCATATATTTT

D: NA
size: NA
J: TRBJ1-1
V: TRBV19
CDR3: CASIDQGGLNTEAFF
DNA: TGTGCCAGTATAGATCAGGGCGGACTGAACACTGAAGCTTTCTTT

D: NA
size: NA
J: TRBJ1-6
V: TRBV11-2
CDR3: CASSSPRGGGNSPLHF
DNA: TGTGCCAGCAGCTCGCCTCGGGGAGGGGGGAATTCACCCCTCCACTTT

D: TRBD1
size: NA
J: TRBJ1-5
V: TRBV6-6
CDR3: CASSQHRDSLYSNQPQHF
DNA: TGTGCCAGCAGTCAACACCGGGACAGCCTTTATAGCAATCAGCCCCAGCATTTT

D: NA
size: NA
J: TRBJ2-7
V: TRBV6-5
CDR3: CASSQIYEQYF
DNA: TGTGCCAGCAGCCAGATCTACGAGCAGTACTTC

D: TRBD2
size: NA
J: TRBJ2-2
V: TRBV19
CDR3: CASSIRLAGNTGELFF
DNA: TGTGCCAGTAGTATACGGCTAGCGGGGAACACCGGGGAGCTGTTTTTT

D: TRBD2
size: NA
J: TRBJ2-3
V: TRBV5-6
CDR3: CASSPSPTRGGGFTDTQYF
DNA: TGTGCCAGCAGCCCAAGCCCAACACGGGGGGGCGGGTTCACAGATACGCAGTATTTT